This entry describes one TCR beta chain. The target antigen is unknown. The data stem from a study of T cell clusters in autoimmune cytopenias. TRB was amplified by touch-down multiplex PCR, primer pools A and B combined. TCRdb re-analyzed the multiplex PCR reads; it lists each CDR3 protein once, without DNA. This sample's clone table lists some 8,000 distinct CDR3 sequences. Germline V lookup: CDR1 SEHNR, CDR2 FQNEAQ (reference sequence). The CDR3 contains 17 residues. General observations from the study: TRB repertoire shifts in secondary cytopenia and chronic lymphocytic leukemia mostly reflected lymphoma, not autoimmunity. Active autoimmune hepatitis patients had approximately 3-fold fewer exclusive TRB clusters than healthy donors. Functional roles of the in silico T cell clusters still await experimental validation.

Tens of thousands of genome equivalents of blood DNA were amplified for TRB. The sequencing sample was made of peripheral blood. The sequence was obtained from a human donor with an autoimmune cytopenia or autoimmune hepatitis (not recorded which). The V and J genes are TRBV7-9 and TRBJ2-2; TCRdb returns TRBD2, unconfirmable since there is no DNA. CDR3 protein: CASNYFLAGPNTGELFF.